The present T cell receptor (beta chain) was sequenced within a study of cytotoxic CD8 clonotypes in ibrutinib-treated CLL. Germline V CDR1 and CDR2: SEHNR, FQNEAQ (reference sequence). V shed 2 bases and J shed 2 bases, with 10 bases lying between them. This CDR3 has 14 residues. This clone is a singleton in its sample. TCRdb keeps only in-frame clones here, not all; method: immunoSEQ multiplex PCR. The profile covers some 200,000 clones, with roughly 77% appearing a single time and 5.5% to 7% taken by the ten largest. The sequence came from a human donor with chronic lymphocytic leukemia. This material consisted of PBMCs, taken after 12 months of ibrutinib treatment. V usage is TRBV7-9 and J usage is TRBJ2-7; D gene ambiguous. The CDR3 DNA sequence: TGTGCCAGCAGCTTACTCCAGTACACCTACGAGCAGTACTTC. Translating gives CASSLLQYTYEQYF.